The T cell receptor beta chain under discussion was sequenced for a study of shared clonotypes between healthy human individuals. Sequencing was performed with immunoSEQ multiplex PCR; in TCRdb, only in-frame clones are kept and a portion is missing. Found here are just over 2,000,000 clones, around 96% of them singletons; the top ten hold roughly 1%. CD45RO-negative, CCR7-selected cells formed the naive CD8 fraction, which excluded terminally differentiated effector memory CD45RA+ cells. The CDR3 length is 14 residues. From germline, CDR1 is SGDLS and CDR2 YYNGEE. The V and J ends lost 3 bases and 4 bases respectively, with 13 bases between them.

The sequence was obtained from a young man in good health. The chain recombines TRBV9 with TRBJ1-1, with no clear D. Input material: naive CD8+ T cells sorted from blood. The CDR3 sequence is CASSDGVGGTEAFF. In DNA, the CDR3 is TGTGCCAGCAGCGATGGGGTGGGCGGCACTGAAGCTTTCTTT.